The sequence of this T cell receptor (beta chain) was determined in a study of blood T cell repertoires in COVID-19. Trimming took 4 bases from V and 1 from J, leaving 11 bases between them. The CDR3 extends over 14 amino acids. CDR1 and CDR2 (germline): SGHNT, YYREEE (reference sequence). The repertoire was sequenced with immunoSEQ multiplex PCR; TCRdb's copy has only in-frame clones and lacks some. Of roughly 220,000 clones listed, about 88% are singletons. The receptor was isolated from a woman aged 50 to 60 with COVID-19, enrolled during active disease. The material sequenced was peripheral blood. The chain is built from TRBV5-4 and TRBJ2-5, with D tentatively TRBD1 (5 bases). In nucleotides, the CDR3 is TGTGCCAGCAGCGTACAAGGGGCCCAAGAGACCCAGTACTTC. This encodes CASSVQGAQETQYF.